One and the same sample provided the 2 T cell receptor beta chains below, sequenced in a study of cytomegalovirus exposure and HLA in healthy donors. Primers: 60 Vbeta forward and 13 Jbeta reverse. TCRdb keeps only in-frame clones here, not all; method: immunoSEQ multiplex PCR. The repertoire holds some 140,000 clones, with about two thirds as singletons. The sequenced material came from PBMCs. These receptors were obtained from a woman between 40 and 50 years old in good health and CMV-seronegative.

The chain's CDR3 is CASSEGDSSTDTQYF. In nucleotides, the CDR3 is TGTGCCAGCAGTGAAGGAGACAGCAGCACAGATACGCAGTATTTT. The chain combines TRBV2 with TRBJ2-3, with a weak D call TRBD1 (5 bases). V lost 1 base to trimming and J lost 0 bases, with 8 bases between them. Germline V gene data show CDR1 as SNHLY and CDR2 as FYNNEI. The CDR3 loop spans 15 amino acids.

The genes are TRBV10-3 and TRBJ1-6; D is undetermined. CDR1 is ENHRY, CDR2 SYGVKD, per germline. This CDR3 is built from 14 residues. Trimming stripped 2 bases from V and 4 bases from J, with 6 bases between. The CDR3 spells CAISEPGYNSPLHF. The CDR3 region has the DNA TGTGCCATCAGTGAGCCGGGTTATAATTCACCCCTCCACTTT.